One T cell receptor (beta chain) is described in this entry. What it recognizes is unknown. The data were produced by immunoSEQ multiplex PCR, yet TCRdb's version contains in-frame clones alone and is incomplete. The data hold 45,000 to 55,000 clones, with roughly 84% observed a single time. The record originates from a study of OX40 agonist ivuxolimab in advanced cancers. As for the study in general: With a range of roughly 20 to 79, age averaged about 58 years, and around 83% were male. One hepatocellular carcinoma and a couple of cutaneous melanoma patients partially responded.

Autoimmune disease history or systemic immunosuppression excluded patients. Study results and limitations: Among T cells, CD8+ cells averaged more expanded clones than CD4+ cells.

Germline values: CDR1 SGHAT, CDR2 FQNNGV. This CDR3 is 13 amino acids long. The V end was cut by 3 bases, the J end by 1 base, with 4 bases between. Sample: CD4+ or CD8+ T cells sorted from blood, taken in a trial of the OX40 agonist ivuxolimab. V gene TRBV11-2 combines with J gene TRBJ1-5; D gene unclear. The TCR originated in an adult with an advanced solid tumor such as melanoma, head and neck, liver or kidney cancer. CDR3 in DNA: TGTGCCAGCAGCTTGGACAGCAATCAGCCCCAGCATTTT. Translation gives CASSLDSNQPQHF.